This T cell receptor (beta chain) originates from a study of control samples from healthy donors and cancer patients. V lost 1 base and J 0 bases, leaving 10 bases between the germline ends. Germline V gene lookup returns CDR1 SGHDT and CDR2 YYEEEE. This CDR3 spans 15 amino acids. Measured with immunoSEQ multiplex PCR; TCRdb has only the in-frame clones, and not every one. The sample gives some 95,000 clones, about 80% of which show up once; 10% to 13% is in the top ten. Material: blood. The TCR sequence derives from a woman aged 25 to 45 in good health. The gene calls are TRBV5-6 and TRBJ1-1; D uncertain. CDR3 sequence: CASSLRLHVNTEAFF. The CDR3, as DNA: TGTGCCAGCAGCTTGAGGCTACACGTGAACACTGAAGCTTTCTTT.